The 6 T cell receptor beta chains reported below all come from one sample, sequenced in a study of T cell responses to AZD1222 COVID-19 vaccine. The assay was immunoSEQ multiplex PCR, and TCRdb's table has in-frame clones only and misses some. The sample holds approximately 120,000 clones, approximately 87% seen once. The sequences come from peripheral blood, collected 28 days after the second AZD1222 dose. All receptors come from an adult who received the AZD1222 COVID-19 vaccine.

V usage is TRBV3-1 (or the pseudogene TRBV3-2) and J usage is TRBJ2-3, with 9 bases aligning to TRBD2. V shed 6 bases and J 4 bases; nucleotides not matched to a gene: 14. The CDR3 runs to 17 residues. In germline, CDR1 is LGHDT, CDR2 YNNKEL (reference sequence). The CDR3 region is CASRDNSGGTQADTQYF. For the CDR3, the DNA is TGTGCCAGCAGAGACAATAGCGGGGGAACCCAAGCAGATACGCAGTATTTT.

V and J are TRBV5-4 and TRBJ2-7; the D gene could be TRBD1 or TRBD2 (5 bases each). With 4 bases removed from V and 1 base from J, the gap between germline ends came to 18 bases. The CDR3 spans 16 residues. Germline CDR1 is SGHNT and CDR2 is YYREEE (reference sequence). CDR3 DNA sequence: TGTGCCAGCAGCGTACCGGCCGGGACCCAGTCCTACGAGCAGTACTTC. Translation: CASSVPAGTQSYEQYF.

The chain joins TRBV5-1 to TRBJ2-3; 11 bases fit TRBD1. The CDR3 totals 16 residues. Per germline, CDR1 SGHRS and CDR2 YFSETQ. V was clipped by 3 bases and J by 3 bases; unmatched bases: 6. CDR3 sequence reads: CASSYAGTGGTDTQYF. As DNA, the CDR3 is TGCGCCAGCAGCTACGCCGGGACAGGGGGGACAGATACGCAGTATTTT. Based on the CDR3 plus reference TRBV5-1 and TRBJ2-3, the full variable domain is KAGVTQTPRYLIKTRGQQVTLSCSPISGHRSVSWYQQTPGQGLQFLFEYFSETQRNKGNFPGRFSGRQFSNSRSEMNVSTLELGDSALYLCASSYAGTGGTDTQYFGPGTRLTVL.

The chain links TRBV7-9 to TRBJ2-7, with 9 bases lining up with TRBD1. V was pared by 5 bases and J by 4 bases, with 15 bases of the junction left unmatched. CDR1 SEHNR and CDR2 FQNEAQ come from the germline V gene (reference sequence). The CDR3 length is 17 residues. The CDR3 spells CASSLVPSGDRVYEQYF. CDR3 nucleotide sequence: TGTGCCAGCAGCCTAGTTCCGAGTGGGGACAGGGTTTACGAGCAGTACTTC.

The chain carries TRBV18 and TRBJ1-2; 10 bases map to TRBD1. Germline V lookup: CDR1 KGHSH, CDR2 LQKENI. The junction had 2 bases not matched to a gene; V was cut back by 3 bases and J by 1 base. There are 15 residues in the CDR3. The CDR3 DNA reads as TGTGCCAGCTCACCGAGGACAGGGGGTAACTATGGCTACACCTTC. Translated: CASSPRTGGNYGYTF.

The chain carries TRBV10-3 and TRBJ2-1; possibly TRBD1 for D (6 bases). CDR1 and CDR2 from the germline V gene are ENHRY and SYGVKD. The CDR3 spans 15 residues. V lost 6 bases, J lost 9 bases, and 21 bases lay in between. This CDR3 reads CAISDNIGGPGEQFF. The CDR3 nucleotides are TGTGCCATCAGCGATAATATTGGGGGCCCCGGTGAGCAGTTCTTC.